Listed below are T cell receptor beta chains from one sample, sequenced in a study of shared T cell receptors in the human thymus. The protocol was immunoSEQ multiplex PCR, while the TCRdb copy is restricted to in-frame clones and leaves out a portion. The sample yields 700,000 to 750,000 clones, 80% to 90% seen once. The same sample was also studied in work on human thymus T cells.

The material sequenced was thymocytes. The receptors shown here come from a girl under three years old with a congenital heart defect. The CDR3 runs from the conserved cysteine through the conserved F or W. The D gene is left open where the match is weak. Size is omitted from some rows. Given values are once, few, many or a class for expanded clones.

J gene,D gene,V gene,clone size,CDR3 protein,CDR3 DNA
TRBJ1-1,NA,TRBV29-1,NA,CSVVPETEAFF,TGCAGCGTTGTCCCCGAGACTGAAGCTTTCTTT
TRBJ1-2,NA,TRBV4-3,NA,CASSQTGRLYGYTF,TGCGCCAGCAGCCAGACCGGGAGGCTCTATGGCTACACCTTC
TRBJ2-3,TRBD2,TRBV11-2,NA,CASSLGLAGMSTDTQYF,TGTGCCAGCAGCTTAGGTCTAGCGGGGATGTCCACAGATACGCAGTATTTT
TRBJ1-5,TRBD1,TRBV27,once,CASSFISSRGDNNQPQHF,TGTGCCAGCAGTTTTATATCCAGCAGGGGGGATAACAATCAGCCCCAGCATTTT
TRBJ1-2,TRBD1,TRBV6-1,NA,CASPDRKVDGYTF,TGTGCCAGCCCGGACAGGAAGGTTGATGGCTACACCTTC
TRBJ2-2,NA,TRBV30,NA,CACSFSGGELFF,TGTGCCTGTTCATTCAGCGGCGGGGAGCTGTTTTTT
TRBJ1-3,NA,TRBV28,NA,CASSLIRGPGNTIYF,TGTGCCAGCAGTTTAATTCGAGGCCCCGGAAACACCATATATTTT
TRBJ1-6,TRBD1,TRBV6-5,NA,CASSSGGSYNSPLHF,TGTGCCAGCAGTTCAGGGGGCTCCTATAATTCACCCCTCCACTTT
TRBJ2-3,NA,TRBV7-6,NA,CASSLGTPSTDTQYF,TGTGCCAGCAGCTTAGGTACACCCAGCACAGATACGCAGTATTTT
TRBJ1-1,NA,TRBV5-6,NA,CASSLERGKAMNTEAFF,TGTGCCAGCAGCTTGGAAAGGGGCAAAGCCATGAACACTGAAGCTTTCTTT
TRBJ2-7,NA,TRBV14,NA,CASSQPLTLEVLGTYEQYF,TGTGCCAGCAGCCAGCCATTAACTCTGGAGGTCCTGGGCACCTACGAGCAGTACTTC
TRBJ1-2,TRBD1,TRBV5-1,NA,CASSFRTGPPYGYTF,TGCGCCAGCAGCTTTCGGACAGGGCCCCCCTATGGCTACACCTTC
TRBJ1-1,NA,TRBV7-2,NA,CASSLVGGRNTEAFF,TGTGCCAGCAGCTTAGTCGGGGGGAGGAACACTGAAGCTTTCTTT
TRBJ2-1,NA,TRBV4-3,NA,CASSQDRPSSYNEQFF,TGCGCCAGCAGCCAAGATCGCCCGAGCTCCTACAATGAGCAGTTCTTC
TRBJ1-1,TRBD1,TRBV5-8,NA,CASSSGQVVVAAPEAFF,TGTGCCAGCAGCTCGGGACAGGTGGTCGTCGCCGCCCCTGAAGCTTTCTTT
TRBJ1-5,NA,TRBV6-5,NA,CASSYGGAGQPQHF,TGTGCCAGCAGTTACGGGGGGGCTGGGCAGCCCCAGCATTTT
TRBJ2-5,NA,TRBV2,NA,CASSEGTPRETQYF,TGTGCCAGCAGTGAAGGGACACCGAGAGAGACCCAGTACTTC
TRBJ2-7,NA,TRBV9,NA,CASSLGGGGTDSYEQYF,TGTGCCAGCAGCCTGGGGGGAGGTGGGACGGACTCCTACGAGCAGTACTTC
TRBJ2-5,TRBD2,TRBV5-1,NA,CASSLYGRGGMDGTQYF,TGCGCCAGCAGCTTGTATGGCCGGGGGGGCATGGACGGGACCCAGTACTTC
TRBJ2-5,TRBD1,TRBV7-2,NA,CASSPPLDRVYVETQYF,TGTGCCAGCAGCCCACCCCTGGACAGGGTTTACGTAGAGACCCAGTACTTC
TRBJ2-7,TRBD1,TRBV7-9,NA,CASSQNIGGQGVHEQYF,TGTGCCAGCAGCCAAAACATAGGGGGACAGGGTGTCCACGAGCAGTACTTC
TRBJ2-1,TRBD1,TRBV7-9,NA,CASTHRTGHPHNEQFF,TGTGCCAGCACCCACAGGACAGGACATCCCCACAATGAGCAGTTCTTC
TRBJ1-4,NA,TRBV2,few,CATKSEKLFF,TGTGCCACCAAGAGCGAAAAACTGTTTTTT
TRBJ1-2,NA,TRBV6-5,NA,CASAVRGYGYTF,TGTGCCAGCGCCGTCAGGGGCTATGGCTACACCTTC
TRBJ2-1,TRBD1,TRBV9,NA,CASSAGDSSSPSSYNEQFF,TGTGCCAGCAGCGCTGGGGACAGCTCTTCCCCAAGCTCCTACAATGAGCAGTTCTTC
TRBJ1-2,TRBD1,TRBV6-5,NA,CASSSGTGAPNYGYTF,TGTGCCAGCAGTTCCGGGACAGGGGCGCCTAACTATGGCTACACCTTC
TRBJ1-2,NA,TRBV5-1,NA,CASSLERGRAGYTF,TGCGCCAGCAGCTTGGAACGGGGAAGGGCCGGCTACACCTTC
TRBJ2-1,NA,TRBV27,NA,CASSLLRRVGPSNGQFF,TGTGCCAGCAGTTTATTACGCCGGGTGGGGCCATCCAATGGGCAGTTCTTC
TRBJ2-5,TRBD1,TRBV7-6,NA,CASSLADRVQETQYF,TGTGCCAGCAGCTTAGCGGACAGGGTACAAGAGACCCAGTACTTC
TRBJ1-2,NA,TRBV4-1,NA,CASSQDRGSGEGYTF,TGCGCCAGCAGCCAAGATCGGGGGTCCGGAGAAGGCTACACCTTC
TRBJ1-5,NA,TRBV6-4,NA,CASKYGENQPQHF,TGTGCCAGCAAATACGGTGAGAATCAGCCCCAGCATTTT
TRBJ1-1,TRBD1,TRBV18,NA,CASSSRQGGLGTEAFF,TGTGCCAGCTCATCGAGACAGGGAGGCCTTGGGACTGAAGCTTTCTTT
TRBJ2-1,TRBD2,TRBV27,few,CASRGTSGGNNEQFF,TGTGCCAGCCGGGGGACTAGCGGGGGGAACAATGAGCAGTTCTTC
TRBJ2-1,NA,TRBV13,few,CASSSAGVYNEQFF,TGTGCCAGCAGCTCGGCAGGGGTATACAATGAGCAGTTCTTC
TRBJ2-2,NA,TRBV18,NA,CASSPYRDSVNTGELFF,TGTGCCAGCTCACCTTACCGTGACAGTGTTAACACCGGGGAGCTGTTTTTT
TRBJ2-6,NA,TRBV4-2,NA,CASSQRTGTGANVLTF,TGTGCCAGCAGCCAACGAACAGGGACTGGGGCCAACGTCCTGACTTTC
TRBJ1-1,NA,TRBV29-1,NA,CSVVRRVGNTEAFF,TGCAGCGTTGTTCGGCGGGTGGGGAACACTGAAGCTTTCTTT
TRBJ2-5,TRBD1,TRBV5-1,once,CASSLRVQGAETQYF,TGCGCCAGCAGCTTGCGCGTACAGGGGGCAGAGACCCAGTACTTC
TRBJ1-6,NA,TRBV4-1,NA,CASSQGPGAHHNSPLHF,TGCGCCAGCAGCCAAGGGCCTGGAGCACATCATAATTCACCCCTCCACTTT
TRBJ1-2,TRBD1,TRBV4-3,few,CASSRRDRGYGYTF,TGCGCCAGCAGCCGCAGGGACAGGGGGTATGGCTACACCTTC
TRBJ1-2,TRBD1,TRBV6-1,NA,CASSDRDRVCSGYTF,TGTGCCAGCAGTGACCGGGACAGGGTCTGTAGTGGCTACACCTTC
TRBJ2-7,NA,TRBV14,NA,CASSLTPGLGEQYF,TGTGCCAGCAGCCTAACGCCGGGATTGGGGGAGCAGTACTTC
TRBJ2-2,NA,TRBV4-2,NA,CASSLRGPGGELFF,TGTGCCAGCAGCCTCCGCGGCCCGGGGGGGGAGCTGTTTTTT
TRBJ1-4,NA,TRBV7-9,NA,CASSPATSNEKLFF,TGTGCCAGCAGCCCCGCGACATCTAATGAAAAACTGTTTTTT
TRBJ1-1,NA,TRBV4-1,few,CASTTPGQKNTEAFF,TGCGCCAGCACCACGCCAGGACAGAAGAACACTGAAGCTTTCTTT
TRBJ2-2,NA,TRBV29-1,NA,CSVERGFTGELFF,TGCAGCGTTGAAAGGGGATTCACCGGGGAGCTGTTTTTT
TRBJ1-2,NA,TRBV27,NA,CASRPPGRAYRGYTF,TGTGCCAGCAGACCCCCTGGCAGGGCCTATCGGGGCTACACCTTC
TRBJ1-2,TRBD1,TRBV4-3,NA,CASSQEDRRRGSDGYTF,TGCGCCAGCAGCCAAGAGGACAGGAGACGAGGTTCGGATGGCTACACCTTC
TRBJ1-2,NA,TRBV7-8,NA,CASSLTGLNGYTF,TGTGCCAGCAGCTTAACAGGGTTAAATGGCTACACCTTC
TRBJ2-5,NA,TRBV7-6,NA,CASSARQVQETQYF,TGTGCCAGCAGCGCCCGACAGGTACAAGAGACCCAGTACTTC
TRBJ1-1,NA,TRBV19,NA,CASTSDRNTEAFF,TGTGCCAGTACCTCGGACAGGAACACTGAAGCTTTCTTT
TRBJ1-2,NA,TRBV2,once,CASSENSPLNYGYTF,TGTGCCAGCAGTGAAAACTCCCCCTTAAACTATGGCTACACCTTC